This entry lists 19 T cell receptor beta chains sequenced from one sample in a study of PD-1 blockade in classical Hodgkin lymphoma. Brentuximab vedotin exposure varied among the patients, all of whom had relapsed after autologous stem cell transplantation. Using immunoSEQ multiplex PCR, the repertoire was profiled, and TCRdb retains in-frame clones only, with some absent. In the table there are tens of thousands of clones, about 92% of which are singletons. The sequenced sample was peripheral blood mononuclear cells (PBMCs), obtained at baseline. Every receptor here comes from a human donor with classical Hodgkin lymphoma.

This clone was picked up one time. The genes are TRBV27 and TRBJ2-1, with 9 bases aligning to TRBD2. Germline assignment: CDR1 MNHEY and CDR2 SMNVEV (reference sequence). The CDR3 length is 15 residues. The V and J ends lost 2 bases and 9 bases, in that order; junction bases with no gene match: 8. CDR3: CASSLVAGGPREQFF. CDR3 in DNA: TGTGCCAGCAGTTTAGTTGCGGGAGGGCCCCGTGAGCAGTTCTTC.

V and J are TRBV28 and TRBJ1-2; TRBD1 matches 9 bases. V was pared by 5 bases and J by 4 bases, with 8 bases of the junction left unmatched. Per the germline V gene, CDR1 is MDHEN and CDR2 is SYDVKM. The CDR3 sequence is 15 residues long. CDR3 DNA: TGTGCCAGCAGTATCCCGACAGGGGGGTCCTATGGCTACACCTTC. Its translation: CASSIPTGGSYGYTF.

The chain recombines TRBV2 with TRBJ2-5; D gene ambiguous. Looked up from germline, CDR1 is SNHLY and CDR2 is FYNNEI. The CDR3 runs 14 residues. V shed 2 bases and J shed 0 bases, with 7 bases lying between them. DNA for the CDR3: TGTGCCAGCAGTGAAAGGCTGGACCAAGAGACCCAGTACTTC. It is translated as CASSERLDQETQYF.

This chain joins TRBV30 and TRBJ2-5; D is ambiguous. The CDR3 totals 13 residues. V gave up 0 bases and J gave up 5 bases, with 10 bases separating them. Germline V gene sequence: CDR1 GTSNPN, CDR2 SVGIG (reference sequence). CDR3 amino acids: CAWSVRSGETQYF. DNA of the CDR3: TGTGCCTGGAGTGTACGGTCTGGGGAGACCCAGTACTTC.

The chain employs TRBV27 and TRBJ2-2; 9 bases are shared with TRBD2. V was pared by 5 bases and J by 8 bases, with 9 bases of the junction left unmatched. Per the germline V gene, CDR1 is MNHEY and CDR2 is SMNVEV (reference sequence). The CDR3 extends over 15 amino acids. The CDR3 nucleotides are TGTGCCAGCAGTGAGTGGGGACTAGCTGCTGGGGAGCTGTTTTTT. Translating gives CASSEWGLAAGELFF.

V gene TRBV29-1 combines with J gene TRBJ2-2, with D maybe TRBD2 (6 bases). V lost 4 bases and J 6 bases, leaving 9 bases between the germline ends. Germline V gene sequence: CDR1 SQVTM, CDR2 ANQGSEA. The CDR3 runs to 12 residues. The CDR3 DNA sequence: TGCAGCGTTGGGCCGGGGGCCGGGGAGCTGTTTTTT. As protein: CSVGPGAGELFF.

There are a few counts of this clone. The chain links TRBV6-5 to TRBJ1-3; unclear D gene. CDR3 size: 12 residues. V was shortened by 6 bases and J by 0 bases, with 3 bases between the two germline ends. Germline CDR1 and CDR2: MNHEY and SVGAGI. CDR3 DNA: TGTGCCAGCAGGGGCTCTGGAAACACCATATATTTT. Protein: CASRGSGNTIYF.

The chain links TRBV11-2 to TRBJ1-1, with D uncertain. In germline, CDR1 is SGHAT, CDR2 FQNNGV. There are 13 residues in the CDR3. The V end was cut by 6 bases, the J end by 1 base, with 9 bases between. CDR3 in amino acids: CASRLMGNTEAFF. The CDR3 nucleotides read TGTGCCAGCAGATTAATGGGGAACACTGAAGCTTTCTTT.

The genes are TRBV6-5 and TRBJ1-2; D is ambiguous. The CDR3 is 13 amino acids. The germline V and J ends were trimmed by 0 bases and 8 bases, with 10 bases remaining between them. The germline V gene has CDR1 MNHEY and CDR2 SVGAGI. The CDR3 DNA sequence: TGTGCCAGCAGTTACTCGATGTTGGGGGGCTACACCTTC. Translated, it gives CASSYSMLGGYTF.

Remarks on this clone: Different DNA sequences within this sample yield the same CDR3. J is TRBJ2-7 and V is TRBV7-9, with no clear D. Trimming took off 3 bases at V and 2 bases at J, with 5 bases between the two ends. The CDR3 covers 12 residues. Germline V gives CDR1 SEHNR, CDR2 FQNEAQ (reference sequence). The CDR3 DNA reads TGTGCCAGCAGCTTGGGCACCTACGAGCAGTACTTC. Amino acid sequence: CASSLGTYEQYF.

The chain joins TRBV18 to TRBJ2-3; 8 nucleotides agree with TRBD2. V gave up 4 bases and J gave up 0 bases; unmatched junction bases: 9. From germline, CDR1 is KGHSH and CDR2 LQKENI. The CDR3 loop spans 17 amino acids. CDR3 sequence (DNA): TGTGCCAGCTCACTTAGCGGGGCGCAAACTAGCACAGATACGCAGTATTTT. Translated: CASSLSGAQTSTDTQYF. Filled out from reference TRBV18 and TRBJ2-3, the complete variable domain reads NAGVMQNPRHLVRRRGQEARLRCSPMKGHSHVYWYRQLPEEGLKFMVYLQKENIIDESGMPKERFSAEFPKEGPSILRIQQVVRGDSAAYFCASSLSGAQTSTDTQYFGPGTRLTVL.

The chain joins TRBV25-1 to TRBJ2-5; D gene unclear. The CDR3 extends over 10 amino acids. V was trimmed by 6 bases and J by 4 bases, leaving 3 bases between them. The germline V gene encodes CDR1 MGHDK and CDR2 SYGVNS. For the CDR3, the DNA is TGTGCCAGCAGGTCAGAGACCCAGTACTTC. Protein sequence: CASRSETQYF.

J is TRBJ2-7 and V is TRBV5-1, with 7 bases aligning to TRBD1. The CDR3 has 13 residues. Germline V CDR1 and CDR2: SGHRS, YFSETQ. The V segment lost 3 bases and the J segment 5 bases; nucleotides outside the gene matches: 5. CDR3 in DNA: TGCGCCAGCAGCTCTAAAGACAGGGACGAGCAGTACTTC. Translating it yields CASSSKDRDEQYF.

V is TRBV15 and J is TRBJ2-3, with TRBD2 identical over 8 bases. The CDR3 is 16 residues long. J gave up 2 bases and V 3 bases, and 7 bases lay outside the gene matches. Germline V lookup: CDR1 LNHNV, CDR2 YYDKDF (reference sequence). CDR3 DNA: TGTGCCACCAGCAGTTATGCGGGGGGATACACAGATACGCAGTATTTT. This encodes CATSSYAGGYTDTQYF.

This clone was observed a single time. CDR3 in amino acids: CASSLGTGRDPDTQYF. Here the CDR3 DNA reads TGTGCCAGCAGTTTAGGGACAGGGCGGGATCCAGATACGCAGTATTTT. The rearrangement joins TRBV28 to TRBJ2-3, with 9 bases that match TRBD1. The CDR3 loop spans 16 amino acids. Germline V gives CDR1 MDHEN, CDR2 SYDVKM. With 2 bases clipped from V and 4 bases from J, the junction kept 7 bases outside the gene matches.

The gene calls are TRBV19 and TRBJ2-3, with D maybe TRBD2 (6 bases). V shed 5 bases and J shed 9 bases, with 18 bases lying between them. CDR1 is LNHDA, CDR2 SQIVND, per germline (reference sequence). The CDR3 totals 14 residues. CDR3 nucleotide sequence: TGTGCCAGTAGTGAAGGAGCGGCGGGAAGGACGCAGTATTTT. Translation gives CASSEGAAGRTQYF.

The chain couples TRBV19 to TRBJ1-2; D unresolved. This CDR3 has 16 amino acids. Between the trimmed V and J ends, which lost 2 bases and 2 bases, there was a span of 15 bases. The V gene's germline CDR1 is LNHDA and CDR2 SQIVND (reference sequence). The CDR3 region has the DNA TGTGCCAGTAGTATACGAACCACCGGGAAAAACTATGGCTACACCTTC. Amino acid sequence: CASSIRTTGKNYGYTF.

The chain joins TRBV11-2 to TRBJ2-7; TRBD1 or TRBD2 may be the D gene (5 bases each). Between the trimmed V and J ends, which lost 4 bases and 0 bases, there was a span of 10 bases. Looked up from germline, CDR1 is SGHAT and CDR2 is FQNNGV. The CDR3 extends over 14 amino acids. CDR3 sequence: CASSSFGGSYEQYF. The DNA of the CDR3 is TGTGCCAGCAGCTCTTTTGGGGGCTCCTACGAGCAGTACTTC.

The chain uses TRBV23-1 and TRBJ2-1, with 9 nucleotides matching TRBD1. TRBV23-1 is assigned to the ORF class and has an uncertain function. The CDR3 consists of 16 residues. Trimming at V came to 2 bases and at J to 0 bases, leaving 2 bases not matched to a gene. The CDR3 spells CASSQRGQGSYNEQFF. CDR3 nucleotide sequence: TGCGCCAGCAGTCAAAGGGGACAGGGCTCCTACAATGAGCAGTTCTTC.